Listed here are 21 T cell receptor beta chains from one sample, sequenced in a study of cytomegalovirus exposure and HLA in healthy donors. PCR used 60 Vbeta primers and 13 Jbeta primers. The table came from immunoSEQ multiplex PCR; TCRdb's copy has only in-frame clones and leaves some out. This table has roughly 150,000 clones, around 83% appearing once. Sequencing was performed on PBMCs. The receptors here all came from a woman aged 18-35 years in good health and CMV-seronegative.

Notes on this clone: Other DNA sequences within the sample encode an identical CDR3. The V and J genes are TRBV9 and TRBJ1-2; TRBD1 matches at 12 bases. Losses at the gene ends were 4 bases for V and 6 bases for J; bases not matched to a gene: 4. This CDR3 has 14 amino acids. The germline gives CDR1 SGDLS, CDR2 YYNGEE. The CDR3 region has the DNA TGTGCCAGCAGCCCGGGACAGGGGGCCCATGGCTACACCTTC. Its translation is CASSPGQGAHGYTF.

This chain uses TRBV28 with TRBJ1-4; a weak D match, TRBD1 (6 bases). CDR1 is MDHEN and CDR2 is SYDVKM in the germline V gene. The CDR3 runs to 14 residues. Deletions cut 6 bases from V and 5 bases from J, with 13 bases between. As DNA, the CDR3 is TGTGCCAGCAGACCGGACAGCGAAAATGAAAAACTGTTTTTT. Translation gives CASRPDSENEKLFF.

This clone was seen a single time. DNA for the CDR3: TGTGCCAGCAGTTCGGTTTATAATTCACCCCTCCACTTT. This gives the protein CASSSVYNSPLHF. This chain connects TRBV6-1 to TRBJ1-6, with D unclear. Deletions cut 5 bases from V and 4 bases from J, with 6 bases between. Germline CDR1 reads MNHNS; CDR2 reads SASEGT. CDR3 length equals 13 residues.

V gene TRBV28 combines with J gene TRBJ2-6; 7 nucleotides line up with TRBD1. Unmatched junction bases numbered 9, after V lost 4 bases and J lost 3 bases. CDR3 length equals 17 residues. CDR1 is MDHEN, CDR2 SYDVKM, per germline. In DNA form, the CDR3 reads TGTGCCAGCAGTTCCGGGACAGTAATCCGTGGGGCCAACGTCCTGACTTTC. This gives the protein CASSSGTVIRGANVLTF.

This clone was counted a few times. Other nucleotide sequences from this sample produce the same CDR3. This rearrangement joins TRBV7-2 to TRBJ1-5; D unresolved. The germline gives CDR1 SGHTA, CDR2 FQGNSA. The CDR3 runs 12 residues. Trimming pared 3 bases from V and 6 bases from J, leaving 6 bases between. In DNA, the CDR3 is TGTGCCAGCAGCTTCCCGAGTCAGCCCCAGCATTTT. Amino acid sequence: CASSFPSQPQHF.

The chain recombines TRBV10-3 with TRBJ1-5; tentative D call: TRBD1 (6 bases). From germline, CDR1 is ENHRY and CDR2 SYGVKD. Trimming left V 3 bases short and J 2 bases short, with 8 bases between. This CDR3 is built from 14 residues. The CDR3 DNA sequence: TGTGCCATCAGTGACAGGGGTGGCAATCAGCCCCAGCATTTT. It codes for CAISDRGGNQPQHF.

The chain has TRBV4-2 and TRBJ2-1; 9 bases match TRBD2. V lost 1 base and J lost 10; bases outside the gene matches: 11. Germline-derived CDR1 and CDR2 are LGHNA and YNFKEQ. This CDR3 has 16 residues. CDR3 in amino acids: CASSQAERGAATEQFF. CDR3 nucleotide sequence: TGTGCCAGCAGCCAAGCTGAGCGGGGGGCAGCCACAGAGCAGTTCTTC.

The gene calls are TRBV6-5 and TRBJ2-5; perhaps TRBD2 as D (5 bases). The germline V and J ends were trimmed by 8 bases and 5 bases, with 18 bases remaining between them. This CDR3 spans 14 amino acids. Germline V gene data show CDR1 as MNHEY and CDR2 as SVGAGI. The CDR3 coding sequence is TGTGCCAGCCGATTAAGGAGGACGGGGGAGACCCAGTACTTC. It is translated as CASRLRRTGETQYF.

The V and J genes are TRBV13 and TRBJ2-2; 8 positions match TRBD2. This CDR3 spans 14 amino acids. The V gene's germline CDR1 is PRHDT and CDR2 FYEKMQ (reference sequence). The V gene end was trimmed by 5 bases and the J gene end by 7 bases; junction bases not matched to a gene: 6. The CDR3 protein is CASSPSGGGGELFF. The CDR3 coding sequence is TGTGCCAGCAGCCCCTCCGGGGGGGGCGGGGAGCTGTTTTTT.

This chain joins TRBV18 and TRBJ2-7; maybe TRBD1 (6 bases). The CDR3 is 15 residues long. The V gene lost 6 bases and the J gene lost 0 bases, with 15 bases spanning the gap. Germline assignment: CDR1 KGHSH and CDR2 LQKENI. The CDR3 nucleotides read TGTGCCAGCTCCATGGGGGCAGCAAACTCCTACGAGCAGTACTTC. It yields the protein CASSMGAANSYEQYF.

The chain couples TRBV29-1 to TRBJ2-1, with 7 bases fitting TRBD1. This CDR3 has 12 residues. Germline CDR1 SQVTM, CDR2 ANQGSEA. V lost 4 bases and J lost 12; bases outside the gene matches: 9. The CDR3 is CSVVTGAIGQFF. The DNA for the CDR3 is TGCAGCGTTGTAACAGGGGCCATAGGGCAGTTCTTC.

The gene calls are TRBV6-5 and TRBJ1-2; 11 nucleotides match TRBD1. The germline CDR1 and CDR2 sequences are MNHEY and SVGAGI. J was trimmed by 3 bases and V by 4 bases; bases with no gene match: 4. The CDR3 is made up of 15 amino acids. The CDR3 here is CASSSGQGADYGYTF. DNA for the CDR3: TGTGCCAGCAGTTCAGGACAGGGGGCCGACTATGGCTACACCTTC.

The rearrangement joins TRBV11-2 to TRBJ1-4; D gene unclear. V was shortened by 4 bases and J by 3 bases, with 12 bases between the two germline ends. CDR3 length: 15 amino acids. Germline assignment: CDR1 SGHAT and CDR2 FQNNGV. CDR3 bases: TGTGCCAGCAGCTCCTCCCCAACGGCTAATGAAAAACTGTTTTTT. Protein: CASSSSPTANEKLFF.

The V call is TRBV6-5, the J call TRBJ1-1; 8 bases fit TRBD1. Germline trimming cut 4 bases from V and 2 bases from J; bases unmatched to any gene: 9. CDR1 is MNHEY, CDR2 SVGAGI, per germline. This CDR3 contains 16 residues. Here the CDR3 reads CASSSLGQGPNTEAFF. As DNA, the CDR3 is TGTGCCAGCAGTTCTCTCGGACAGGGACCCAACACTGAAGCTTTCTTT.

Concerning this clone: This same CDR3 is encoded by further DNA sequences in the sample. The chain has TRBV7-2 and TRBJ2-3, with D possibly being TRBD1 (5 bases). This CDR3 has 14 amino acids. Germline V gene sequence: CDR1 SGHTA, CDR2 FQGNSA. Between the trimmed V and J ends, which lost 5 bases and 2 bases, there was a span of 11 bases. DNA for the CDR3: TGTGCCAGCAGCCCCCAGGGTGCCACAGATACGCAGTATTTT. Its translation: CASSPQGATDTQYF. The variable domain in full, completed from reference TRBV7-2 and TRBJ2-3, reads GAGVSQSPSNKVTEKGKDVELRCDPISGHTALYWYRQSLGQGLEFLIYFQGNSAPDKSGLPSDRFSAERTGGSVSTLTIQRTQQEDSAVYLCASSPQGATDTQYFGPGTRLTVL.

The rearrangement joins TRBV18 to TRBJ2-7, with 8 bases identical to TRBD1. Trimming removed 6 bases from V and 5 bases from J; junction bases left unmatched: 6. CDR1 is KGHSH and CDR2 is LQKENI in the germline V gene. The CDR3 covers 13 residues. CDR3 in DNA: TGTGCCAGCTCCCAGGACAGGGTACACGAGCAGTACTTC. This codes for CASSQDRVHEQYF.

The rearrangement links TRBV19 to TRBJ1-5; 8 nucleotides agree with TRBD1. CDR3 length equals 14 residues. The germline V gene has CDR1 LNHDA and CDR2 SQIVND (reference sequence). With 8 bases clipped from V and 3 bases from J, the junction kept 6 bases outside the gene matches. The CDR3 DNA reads TGTGCCAGTTTCCCAGGGGGCCTCAATCAGCCCCAGCATTTT. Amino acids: CASFPGGLNQPQHF. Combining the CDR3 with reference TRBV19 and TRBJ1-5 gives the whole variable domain DGGITQSPKYLFRKEGQNVTLSCEQNLNHDAMYWYRQDPGQGLRLIYYSQIVNDFQKGDIAEGYSVSREKKESFPLTVTSAQKNPTAFYLCASFPGGLNQPQHFGDGTRLSIL.

In DNA form, the CDR3 reads TGTGCCAGCTCACCCAGCGGGGGTATCAATGAGCAGTTCTTC. Amino acids: CASSPSGGINEQFF. The chain employs TRBV18 and TRBJ2-1; 8 bases map to TRBD2. Germline trimming cut 3 bases from V and 6 bases from J; bases unmatched to any gene: 4. Germline CDR1 and CDR2: KGHSH and LQKENI. The CDR3 covers 14 residues. Based on the CDR3 plus reference TRBV18 and TRBJ2-1, the full variable domain is NAGVMQNPRHLVRRRGQEARLRCSPMKGHSHVYWYRQLPEEGLKFMVYLQKENIIDESGMPKERFSAEFPKEGPSILRIQQVVRGDSAAYFCASSPSGGINEQFFGPGTRLTVL.

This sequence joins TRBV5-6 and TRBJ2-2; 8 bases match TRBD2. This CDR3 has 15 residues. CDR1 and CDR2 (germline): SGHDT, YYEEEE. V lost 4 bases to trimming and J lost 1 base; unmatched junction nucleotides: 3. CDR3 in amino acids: CASSSGGLNTGELFF. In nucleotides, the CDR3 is TGTGCCAGCAGCAGCGGGGGACTGAACACCGGGGAGCTGTTTTTT.

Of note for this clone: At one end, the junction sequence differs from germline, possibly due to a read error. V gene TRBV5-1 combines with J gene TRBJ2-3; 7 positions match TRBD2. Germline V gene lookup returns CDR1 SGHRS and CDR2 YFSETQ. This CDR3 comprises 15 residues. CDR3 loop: CASNLSGVHTDTQYF. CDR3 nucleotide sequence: TGCGCCAGCAACTTGAGCGGGGTACACACAGATACGCAGTATTTT.

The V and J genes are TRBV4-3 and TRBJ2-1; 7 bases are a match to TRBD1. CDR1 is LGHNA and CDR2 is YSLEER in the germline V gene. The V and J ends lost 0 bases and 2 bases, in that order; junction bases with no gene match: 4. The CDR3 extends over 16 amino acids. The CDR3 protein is CASSQDRTGTYNEQFF. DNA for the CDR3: TGCGCCAGCAGCCAAGATCGGACAGGAACCTACAATGAGCAGTTCTTC.